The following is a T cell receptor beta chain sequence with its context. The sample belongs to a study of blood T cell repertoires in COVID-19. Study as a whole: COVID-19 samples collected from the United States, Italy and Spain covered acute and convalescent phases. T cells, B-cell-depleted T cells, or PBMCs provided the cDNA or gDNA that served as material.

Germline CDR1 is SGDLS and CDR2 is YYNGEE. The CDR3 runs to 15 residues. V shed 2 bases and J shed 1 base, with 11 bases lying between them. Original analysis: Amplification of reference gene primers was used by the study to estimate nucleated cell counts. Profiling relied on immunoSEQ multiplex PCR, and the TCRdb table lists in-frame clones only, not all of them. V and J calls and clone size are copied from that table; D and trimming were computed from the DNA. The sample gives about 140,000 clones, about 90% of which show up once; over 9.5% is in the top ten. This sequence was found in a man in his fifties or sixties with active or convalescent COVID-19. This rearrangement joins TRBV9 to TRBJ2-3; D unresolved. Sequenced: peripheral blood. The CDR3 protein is CASSVSGFRTDTQYF. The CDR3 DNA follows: TGTGCCAGCAGCGTCTCAGGATTCCGCACAGATACGCAGTATTTT. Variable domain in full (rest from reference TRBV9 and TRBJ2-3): DSGVTQTPKHLITATGQRVTLRCSPRSGDLSVYWYQQSLDQGLQFLIQYYNGEERAKGNILERFSAQQFPDLHSELNLSSLELGDSALYFCASSVSGFRTDTQYFGPGTRLTVL.